Below are 31 T cell receptor beta chains sequenced from a single sample in a study of T cells in Graves' hyperthyroidism and ophthalmopathy. Amplified TCR beta CDR3 regions derived from RNA transcripts. Initially, a first-round RT-PCR of the TCR CDR3 employed the HTBI primer set. TCRdb passed the multiplex PCR reads through MiXCR, listing each CDR3 protein once. In the table there are roughly 260,000 distinct CDR3 sequences, 14% to 15% of which are singletons. The sequenced sample consisted of blood. These receptors were collected from a middle-aged woman with Graves' hyperthyroidism that later progressed to Graves' ophthalmopathy.

This clonotype was detected ten times or more. V is TRBV5-1 and J is TRBJ2-3, with TRBD1 matching 8 bases. CDR1 is SGHRS, CDR2 YFSETQ, per germline. The V and J ends lost 2 bases and 3 bases, in that order; junction bases with no gene match: 5. This CDR3 contains 15 residues. CDR3 region: CASSFQGARTDTQYF. CDR3 bases: TGCGCCAGCAGCTTCCAGGGGGCCAGAACAGATACGCAGTATTTT.

This clonotype turned up a few times. This chain joins TRBV18 and TRBJ2-1; D is ambiguous. The CDR3 loop spans 14 amino acids. V was pared by 10 bases and J by 5 bases, with 18 bases between. In germline, CDR1 is KGHSH, CDR2 LQKENI. The CDR3 region has the DNA TGTGCCATCTCCCCATCTTTGCGGAACAATGAGCAGTTCTTC. Its protein product is CAISPSLRNNEQFF.

The rearrangement uses TRBV5-1 and TRBJ2-7, with D maybe TRBD1 (6 bases). Germline CDR1 is SGHRS and CDR2 is YFSETQ. The V gene lost 0 bases and the J gene lost 2 bases, with 15 bases spanning the gap. The CDR3 loop spans 16 amino acids. The CDR3 DNA is TGCGCCAGCAGCTTGGGGGCCGGGACACTCACCTACGAGCAGTACTTC. Its protein is CASSLGAGTLTYEQYF. Drawing the rest from reference TRBV5-1 and TRBJ2-7, the complete variable domain is KAGVTQTPRYLIKTRGQQVTLSCSPISGHRSVSWYQQTPGQGLQFLFEYFSETQRNKGNFPGRFSGRQFSNSRSEMNVSTLELGDSALYLCASSLGAGTLTYEQYFGPGTRLTVT.

This clonotype occurred many times. The genes are TRBV28 and TRBJ2-4; D ambiguous. This CDR3 contains 15 residues. From germline, CDR1 is MDHEN and CDR2 SYDVKM. V lost 2 bases to trimming and J lost 7 bases, with 15 bases between them. The CDR3 here is CASSLVPDLQNIQYF. The CDR3, as DNA: TGTGCCAGCAGTTTAGTCCCAGATCTCCAGAACATTCAGTACTTC.

This clonotype was recorded many times. The chain recombines TRBV6-1 with TRBJ2-3; D ambiguous. V lost 6 bases and J lost 0, with 13 bases in between. This CDR3 region has 15 residues. Germline lookup yields CDR1 MNHNS and CDR2 SASEGT. The CDR3 DNA sequence: TGTGCCAGCAGAAGATCGGCGGAGAGCACAGATACGCAGTATTTT. Protein sequence: CASRRSAESTDTQYF.

The sample holds many counts of this clonotype. V and J are TRBV3-1 and TRBJ2-1; the D call may be TRBD1 or TRBD2 (5 bases each). The V end lost 1 base, the J end lost 0 bases, and 13 bases lay between the germline ends. Looked up from germline, CDR1 is LGHDT and CDR2 is YNNKEL (reference sequence). This CDR3 has 17 residues. The CDR3 loop is CASSQVSGLSSYNEQFF. The CDR3 coding sequence is TGTGCCAGCAGCCAAGTTTCGGGGCTTAGCTCCTACAATGAGCAGTTCTTC.

The chain links TRBV9 to TRBJ2-7; 9 positions match TRBD2. The CDR3 is made up of 20 amino acids. In germline, CDR1 is SGDLS, CDR2 YYNGEE. Trimming cost V 0 bases and J 4 bases; bases outside gene matches: 20. This chain's CDR3 is CASSVGTSGRKGDSIYEQYF. Here the CDR3 DNA reads TGTGCCAGCAGCGTAGGGACGAGCGGGAGGAAGGGCGATTCTATATACGAGCAGTACTTC.

At least ten counts were recorded for this clonotype. The chain is built from TRBV7-3 and TRBJ1-2; D gene unclear. V gave up 4 bases and J gave up 9 bases, with 15 bases separating them. From germline, CDR1 is SGHTA and CDR2 FQGTGA. The CDR3 is made up of 13 amino acids. The DNA for the CDR3 is TGTGCCAGCAGCTCTGGACTCCCTTCCAGCTACACCTTC. This sequence encodes CASSSGLPSSYTF. Complete variable domain (other parts from reference TRBV7-3 and TRBJ1-2): GAGVSQTPSNKVTEKGKYVELRCDPISGHTALYWYRQSLGQGPEFLIYFQGTGAADDSGLPNDRFFAVRPEGSVSTLKIQRTERGDSAVYLCASSSGLPSSYTFGSGTRLTVV.

This clonotype was counted ten times or more. The chain is built from TRBV6-1 and TRBJ2-1, with 11 bases matching TRBD2. The CDR3 runs to 15 residues. With 5 bases clipped from V and 6 bases from J, the junction kept 6 bases outside the gene matches. CDR1 and CDR2 from the germline V gene are MNHNS and SASEGT. The CDR3 region has the DNA TGTGCCAGCAGTCAACTAGCGGGAGTAGGCAATGAGCAGTTCTTC. This translates into CASSQLAGVGNEQFF.

This clonotype occurred many times. V is TRBV11-2 and J is TRBJ1-3, with TRBD1 matching 7 bases. Looked up from germline, CDR1 is SGHAT and CDR2 is FQNNGV. The trim removed 4 bases at V and 4 bases at J, leaving 10 bases unmatched. CDR3 size: 16 residues. In DNA, the CDR3 is TGTGCCAGCAGCTCCAGAAAGAGGGGGCTCGGAAACACCATATATTTT. Translating gives CASSSRKRGLGNTIYF.

At least ten counts were recorded for this clonotype. This chain uses TRBV28 with TRBJ2-1; TRBD2 matches 8 bases. There are 16 residues in the CDR3. The germline V gene encodes CDR1 MDHEN and CDR2 SYDVKM. V lost 1 base and J lost 6; bases outside the gene matches: 8. The CDR3 loop is CASSLSAGGVRNEQFF. In nucleotides, the CDR3 is TGTGCCAGCAGTTTATCCGCGGGAGGAGTTCGCAATGAGCAGTTCTTC. Drawing the rest from reference TRBV28 and TRBJ2-1, the complete variable domain is DVKVTQSSRYLVKRTGEKVFLECVQDMDHENMFWYRQDPGLGLRLIYFSYDVKMKEKGDIPEGYSVSREKKERFSLILESASTNQTSMYLCASSLSAGGVRNEQFFGPGTRLTVL.

This clonotype has at least ten counts. V is TRBV6-1 and J is TRBJ2-7; tentatively, D is TRBD2 (5 bases). The CDR3 sequence is 14 residues long. V lost 7 bases to trimming and J lost 3 bases, with 16 bases between them. Germline CDR1 MNHNS, CDR2 SASEGT. The CDR3 DNA is TGTGCCAGCATACCGGCCCGGGCGGGCTACGAGCAGTACTTC. Its translation is CASIPARAGYEQYF.

Ten or more counts support this clonotype. The chain uses TRBV2 and TRBJ1-4; 7 bases line up with TRBD1. CDR1 is SNHLY, CDR2 FYNNEI, per germline. This CDR3 is built from 15 residues. The trim removed 4 bases at V and 3 bases at J, leaving 5 bases unmatched. The CDR3 DNA is TGTGCCAGCAGTGCACAGGGGAATTCTAATGAAAAACTGTTTTTT. It is translated as CASSAQGNSNEKLFF.

This clonotype was counted at least ten times. This chain connects TRBV28 to TRBJ1-6; D gene ambiguous. CDR1 MDHEN and CDR2 SYDVKM come from the germline V gene. This CDR3 is built from 14 residues. V lost 4 bases and J 8 bases, leaving 12 bases between the germline ends. DNA of the CDR3: TGTGCCAGCAGTTCTTACAGAAATTATTCACCCCTCCACTTT. Its protein is CASSSYRNYSPLHF.

This clonotype was found many times. The chain combines TRBV27 with TRBJ2-2; D is perhaps TRBD2 (6 bases). Germline loops: CDR1 MNHEY, CDR2 SMNVEV (reference sequence). The length of the CDR3 is 15 residues. V dropped 8 bases and J dropped 6 bases, with 19 bases sitting between them. The CDR3 DNA sequence: TGTGCCAGCGGTCTTGGGAGGACCTTGGCCGGGGAGCTGTTTTTT. This sequence encodes CASGLGRTLAGELFF.

This chain connects TRBV5-1 to TRBJ2-3; tentatively, D is TRBD1 (5 bases). There are 15 residues in the CDR3. V was cut by 4 bases and J by 2 bases, with 14 bases left in between. Per germline, CDR1 SGHRS and CDR2 YFSETQ. The CDR3 protein is CASSPVQGATDTQYF. CDR3 sequence (DNA): TGCGCCAGCAGCCCAGTCCAAGGGGCCACAGATACGCAGTATTTT. Supplemented by reference TRBV5-1 and TRBJ2-3, the full variable domain reads KAGVTQTPRYLIKTRGQQVTLSCSPISGHRSVSWYQQTPGQGLQFLFEYFSETQRNKGNFPGRFSGRQFSNSRSEMNVSTLELGDSALYLCASSPVQGATDTQYFGPGTRLTVL.

This clonotype was counted many times. The chain employs TRBV14 and TRBJ2-1; the D gene is possibly TRBD2 (6 bases). Deletions cut 1 base from V and 0 bases from J, with 13 bases between. The CDR3 loop spans 17 amino acids. CDR1 and CDR2 (germline): SGHDN, FVKESK. CDR3: CASSQVLWDFSYNEQFF. The DNA of the CDR3 is TGTGCCAGCAGCCAAGTGTTATGGGACTTCTCCTACAATGAGCAGTTCTTC.

The rearrangement uses TRBV20-1 and TRBJ2-1, with TRBD2 as a possible D gene (5 bases). The ends were cut back, 6 bases at V and 7 bases at J, with 13 bases in the middle. Germline loops: CDR1 DFQATT, CDR2 SNEGSKA (reference sequence). The CDR3 contains 12 residues. The CDR3, as DNA: TGCAGTGCCACGAGGGAAAGGAATGAGCAGTTCTTC. It encodes CSATRERNEQFF.

This clonotype came up many times. The V and J genes are TRBV27 and TRBJ1-1; 8 bases line up with TRBD1. The CDR3 is made up of 16 amino acids. Germline trimming cut 2 bases from V and 2 bases from J; bases unmatched to any gene: 7. Looked up from germline, CDR1 is MNHEY and CDR2 is SMNVEV (reference sequence). CDR3 loop: CASSLRAGGDNTEAFF. The CDR3 DNA reads TGTGCCAGCAGTTTAAGGGCAGGGGGCGATAACACTGAAGCTTTCTTT.

This clonotype has ten or more counts. The chain is built from TRBV19 and TRBJ2-1, with 10 bases fitting TRBD1. Trimming took 6 bases from V and 4 from J; bases not matched to a gene: 6. Germline V lookup: CDR1 LNHDA, CDR2 SQIVND (reference sequence). The CDR3 extends over 15 amino acids. This CDR3 reads CASRRQGALYNEQFF. The CDR3 bases are TGTGCCAGTAGGCGACAGGGGGCCCTATACAATGAGCAGTTCTTC.

In its sample, this clonotype was seen a few times. The J gene is TRBJ2-1, the V gene TRBV28, with 8 bases identical to TRBD1. Germline CDR1 MDHEN, CDR2 SYDVKM. The V and J ends lost 5 bases and 0 bases, in that order; junction bases with no gene match: 6. The CDR3 sequence is 16 residues long. In nucleotides, the CDR3 is TGTGCCAGCAGTCATGACAGGGGTAGCTCCTACAATGAGCAGTTCTTC. Protein product: CASSHDRGSSYNEQFF.

This clonotype has ten or more counts. V usage is TRBV7-2 and J usage is TRBJ1-5; D call uncertain. This CDR3 region has 15 residues. Germline-derived CDR1 and CDR2 are SGHTA and FQGNSA. Trimming removed 2 bases from V and 0 bases from J, with 8 bases in between. The CDR3 DNA is TGTGCCAGCAGCTTATTAAGGTATAGCAATCAGCCCCAGCATTTT. It specifies CASSLLRYSNQPQHF.

The rearrangement joins TRBV19 to TRBJ2-7, with D uncertain. The germline V gene encodes CDR1 LNHDA and CDR2 SQIVND (reference sequence). V was clipped by 1 base and J by 1 base, with 8 bases between them. The CDR3 consists of 14 residues. This CDR3 is CASSIGQSSYEQYF. For the CDR3, the DNA is TGTGCCAGTAGTATAGGTCAATCTTCCTACGAGCAGTACTTC.

This clonotype was recorded only once. The chain couples TRBV9 to TRBJ2-5; TRBD2 matches 10 bases. CDR1 and CDR2 from the germline V gene are SGDLS and YYNGEE. This CDR3 spans 15 amino acids. The junction had 7 bases not matched to a gene; V was cut back by 5 bases and J by 3 bases. The CDR3 loop is CASRSGRALKETQYF. In DNA, the CDR3 is TGTGCCAGCAGAAGCGGGAGGGCCTTGAAAGAGACCCAGTACTTC.

This clonotype was detected ten times or more. V and J are TRBV7-9 and TRBJ1-1; 7 nucleotides align to TRBD1. V lost 5 bases, J lost 1 base, and 7 bases stayed unmatched. In germline, CDR1 is SEHNR, CDR2 FQNEAQ (reference sequence). The CDR3 extends over 15 amino acids. CDR3 sequence (DNA): TGTGCCAGCAGCGAAATACAGGGGCGGAACACTGAAGCTTTCTTT. Translating gives CASSEIQGRNTEAFF. Drawing the rest from reference TRBV7-9 and TRBJ1-1, the complete variable domain is DTGVSQNPRHKITKRGQNVTFRCDPISEHNRLYWYRQTLGQGPEFLTYFQNEAQLEKSRLLSDRFSAERPKGSFSTLEIQRTEQGDSAMYLCASSEIQGRNTEAFFGQGTRLTVV.

The table lists this clonotype with a few counts. The V and J genes are TRBV4-1 and TRBJ2-7; no clear D gene. CDR3 size: 13 residues. The germline V gene has CDR1 MGHRA and CDR2 YSYEKL. Trimming removed 1 base from V and 3 bases from J, with 7 bases in between. The CDR3 DNA sequence: TGCGCCAGCAGCCAAGTGACGAACTACGAGCAGTACTTC. Translated, it gives CASSQVTNYEQYF.

This clonotype showed up many times. J is TRBJ2-7 and V is TRBV4-1; 8 nucleotides align to TRBD2. Per the germline V gene, CDR1 is MGHRA and CDR2 is YSYEKL. The J segment lost 5 bases and the V segment lost 3 bases, leaving 6 bases of the junction unmatched. The CDR3 has 14 residues. In nucleotides, the CDR3 is TGCGCCAGCAGCCAGAGGAGCGGGAGCAACGAGCAGTACTTC. It is translated as CASSQRSGSNEQYF.

This clonotype was observed at least ten times. The V call is TRBV6-5, the J call TRBJ1-2; D is unclear. V lost 0 bases and J lost 5, with 10 bases in between. CDR1 is MNHEY and CDR2 is SVGAGI in the germline V gene. The CDR3 is 14 amino acids. As DNA, the CDR3 is TGTGCCAGCAGTTACTCGATTCAGTCGTATGGCTACACCTTC. It yields the protein CASSYSIQSYGYTF.

This clonotype came up many times. The chain recombines TRBV4-1 with TRBJ2-5; 11 nucleotides align to TRBD2. This CDR3 is built from 16 residues. J was trimmed by 2 bases and V by 2 bases; bases with no gene match: 4. CDR1 MGHRA and CDR2 YSYEKL come from the germline V gene. CDR3: CASSQRGLAEQETQYF. CDR3 DNA: TGCGCCAGCAGCCAACGGGGACTAGCGGAACAAGAGACCCAGTACTTC.

This clonotype showed up many times. The chain couples TRBV7-9 to TRBJ2-5; the D is unclear. The CDR3 is made up of 12 amino acids. Trimming cost V 2 bases and J 5 bases, with 6 bases left between them. Germline assignment: CDR1 SEHNR and CDR2 FQNEAQ (reference sequence). The CDR3 DNA reads TGTGCCAGCAGCTTAATTAACGAGACCCAGTACTTC. Its translation is CASSLINETQYF.

Worth noting for this clonotype: A read error may produce the germline difference seen at one junction end. The rearrangement links TRBV2 to TRBJ1-1; 7 bases match TRBD1. Germline V lookup: CDR1 SNHLY, CDR2 FYNNEI. There are 12 residues in the CDR3. CDR3 protein: CATRGQILEAIF. CDR3 DNA sequence: TGTGCCACCAGGGGACAGATTCTTGAAGCTATCTTT.